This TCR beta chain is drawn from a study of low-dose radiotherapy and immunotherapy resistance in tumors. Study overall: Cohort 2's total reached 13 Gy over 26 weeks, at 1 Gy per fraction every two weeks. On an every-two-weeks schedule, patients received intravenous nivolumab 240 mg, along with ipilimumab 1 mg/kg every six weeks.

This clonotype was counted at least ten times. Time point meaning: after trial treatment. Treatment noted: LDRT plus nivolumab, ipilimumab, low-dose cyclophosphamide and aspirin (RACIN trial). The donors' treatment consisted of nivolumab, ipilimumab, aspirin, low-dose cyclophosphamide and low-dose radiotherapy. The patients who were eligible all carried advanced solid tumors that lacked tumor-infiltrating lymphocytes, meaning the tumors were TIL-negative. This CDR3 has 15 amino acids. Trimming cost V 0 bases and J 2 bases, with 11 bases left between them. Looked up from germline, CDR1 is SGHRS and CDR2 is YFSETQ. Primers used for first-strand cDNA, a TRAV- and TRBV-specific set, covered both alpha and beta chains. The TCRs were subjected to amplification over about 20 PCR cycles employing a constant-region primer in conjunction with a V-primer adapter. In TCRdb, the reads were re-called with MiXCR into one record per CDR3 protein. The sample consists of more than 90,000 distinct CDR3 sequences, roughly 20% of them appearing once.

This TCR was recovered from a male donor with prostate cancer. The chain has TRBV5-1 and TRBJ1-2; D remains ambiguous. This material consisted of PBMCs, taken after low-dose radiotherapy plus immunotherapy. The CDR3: CASSLEPGGNYGYTF. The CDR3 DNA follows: TGCGCCAGCAGCTTGGAGCCAGGAGGGAACTATGGCTACACCTTC.